The 10 T cell receptor beta chains given below trace back to one sample, sequenced in a study of Ad26.COV2.S vaccination and SARS-CoV-2 variants. This sample's treatment: around 19 received Ad26.COV2.S at low or high dose, single or two shots; five or six received placebo; per-sample allocation not given. Samples analyzed were those drawn on day 63 after the first vaccine or placebo injection. The table came from immunoSEQ multiplex PCR; TCRdb's copy has only in-frame clones and leaves some out. The sample includes under 300,000 clones, roughly nine tenths of them seen just once. Sequences were derived from peripheral blood, sampled in a trial of Ad26.COV2.S vaccine versus placebo. These receptors were taken from a person aged 18 to 65 who received the Ad26.COV2.S COVID-19 vaccine or a placebo.

The chain joins TRBV16 to TRBJ1-6; D is ambiguous. V shed 0 bases and J shed 7 bases, with 7 bases lying between them. The V gene's germline CDR1 is KGHSY and CDR2 FQNENV. The CDR3 has 14 amino acids. CDR3 sequence (DNA): TGTGCCAGCAGCCAATCGGCAACCAATTCACCCCTCCACTTT. Amino acid sequence: CASSQSATNSPLHF.

The chain recombines TRBV4-3 with TRBJ2-1; TRBD1 is a possible D gene (6 bases). V was pared by 8 bases and J by 7 bases, with 15 bases between. The CDR3 is made up of 13 amino acids. Per the germline V gene, CDR1 is LGHNA and CDR2 is YSLEER. This chain's CDR3 is CASGRGLGNEQFF. In nucleotides, the CDR3 is TGCGCCAGCGGAAGGGGGTTAGGAAATGAGCAGTTCTTC.

The chain is built from TRBV6-2 or TRBV6-3 and TRBJ2-3, with TRBD2 matching 13 bases. V was clipped by 4 bases and J by 14 bases; unmatched bases: 3. Germline V lookup: CDR1 MNHEY, CDR2 SVGEGT. This CDR3 has 12 residues. In DNA form, the CDR3 reads TGTGCCAGCAGTTGGACTAGCGGGAGTATGTATTTT. The encoded protein is CASSWTSGSMYF.

The chain couples TRBV9 to TRBJ2-7, with 8 bases aligning to TRBD2. The CDR3 extends over 16 amino acids. CDR1 and CDR2 (germline): SGDLS, YYNGEE. J gave up 2 bases and V 0 bases, and 7 bases lay outside the gene matches. The CDR3 loop is CASSVASTSAAYEQYF. CDR3 in DNA: TGTGCCAGCAGCGTAGCTTCGACTAGCGCCGCCTACGAGCAGTACTTC.

In its sample, this clone was seen a few times. V and J are TRBV24-1 and TRBJ2-1; 12 bases are a match to TRBD2. From germline, CDR1 is KGHDR and CDR2 SFDVKD. CDR3 length equals 17 residues. The trim removed 5 bases at V and 7 bases at J, leaving 11 bases unmatched. CDR3 nucleotide sequence: TGTGCCACCAGTGTGACGACCGGGACTAGCGGGCCGAATGAGCAGTTCTTC. This codes for CATSVTTGTSGPNEQFF.

CDR3 DNA: TGTGCCATCAGTGCCCTAGCGGGGGTCAATGAGCAGTTCTTC. Protein sequence: CAISALAGVNEQFF. The chain recombines TRBV10-3 with TRBJ2-1, with 10 bases matching TRBD2. Germline loops: CDR1 ENHRY, CDR2 SYGVKD. With V trimmed by 4 bases and J by 6 bases, 3 bases remained unmatched. The CDR3 covers 14 residues.

A few counts support this clone. J is TRBJ1-6 and V is TRBV11-2, with TRBD1 as a possible D gene (5 bases). The CDR3 consists of 14 residues. The germline V gene has CDR1 SGHAT and CDR2 FQNNGV. Trimming cost V 1 base and J 6 bases, with 7 bases left between them. This CDR3 is CASSLGQGNSPLHF. The CDR3 coding sequence is TGTGCCAGCAGCTTAGGTCAGGGTAATTCACCCCTCCACTTT.

This clone was recorded a few times. The chain couples TRBV7-9 to TRBJ2-1, with 8 nucleotides matching TRBD1. This CDR3 comprises 17 residues. Unmatched junction bases numbered 9, after V lost 4 bases and J lost 1 base. The germline CDR1 and CDR2 sequences are SEHNR and FQNEAQ (reference sequence). CDR3 in DNA: TGTGCCAGCAGCTCTTATAACAGGGGGAGGTCCTACAATGAGCAGTTCTTC. Translation: CASSSYNRGRSYNEQFF.

The chain has TRBV27 and TRBJ2-3; 9 nucleotides align to TRBD2. In germline, CDR1 is MNHEY, CDR2 SMNVEV (reference sequence). V was clipped by 6 bases and J by 2 bases; unmatched bases: 6. This CDR3 comprises 15 residues. The chain's CDR3 is CASSRPGLATDTQYF. DNA of the CDR3: TGTGCCAGCAGCAGACCGGGACTAGCCACAGATACGCAGTATTTT.

The genes are TRBV5-1 and TRBJ2-5; D might be TRBD1 (6 bases). V was cut by 3 bases and J by 4 bases, with 13 bases left in between. Germline lookup yields CDR1 SGHRS and CDR2 YFSETQ. The CDR3 runs 14 residues. The CDR3 here is CASSSQGFRETQYF. The CDR3, as DNA: TGCGCCAGCAGCTCACAGGGTTTTAGAGAGACCCAGTACTTC.